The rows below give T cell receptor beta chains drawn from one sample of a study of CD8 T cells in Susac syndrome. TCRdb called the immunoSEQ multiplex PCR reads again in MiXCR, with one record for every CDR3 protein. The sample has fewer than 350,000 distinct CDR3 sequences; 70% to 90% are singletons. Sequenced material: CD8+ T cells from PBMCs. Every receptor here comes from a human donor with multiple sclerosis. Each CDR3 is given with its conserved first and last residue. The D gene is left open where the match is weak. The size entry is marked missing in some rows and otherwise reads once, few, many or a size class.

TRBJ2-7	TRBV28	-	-	TGTGCCAGCAGTTTTCGGGGGCTACGCATCCACGAGCAGTACTTC	CASSFRGLRIHEQYF
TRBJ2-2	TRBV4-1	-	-	TGCGCCAGCAGCCACGGCGGCGGGCTAGTTGGCGGGGAGCTGTTTTTT	CASSHGGGLVGGELFF
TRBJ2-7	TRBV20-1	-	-	TGCAGTCCGGTGGGGGAACACTACGAGCAGTACTTC	CSPVGEHYEQYF
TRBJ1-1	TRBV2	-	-	TGTGCCAGCAGTGACTTGACTGAAGCTTTCTTT	CASSDLTEAFF
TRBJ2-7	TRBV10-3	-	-	TGTGCCATCAGTGATATCTACGAGCAGTACTTC	CAISDIYEQYF
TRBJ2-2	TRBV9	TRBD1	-	TGTGCCAGCAGCGTACAGGGGGACACCGGGGAGCTGTTTTTT	CASSVQGDTGELFF
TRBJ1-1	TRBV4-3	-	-	TGCGCCAGCAGCCAAGAGTTGAGCTCCCCGAACACTGAAGCTTTCTTT	CASSQELSSPNTEAFF
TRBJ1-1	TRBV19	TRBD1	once	TGTGCCAGTAGCCCCACAGGGGACGGCACTGAAGCTTTCTTT	CASSPTGDGTEAFF
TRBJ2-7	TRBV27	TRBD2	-	TGTGCCAGCAGTCCTCGGGGGGGGGCGTTTGCCGAGCAGTACTTC	CASSPRGGAFAEQYF
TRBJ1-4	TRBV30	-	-	TGTGCCTGGAGGTCTTTTTCACAGGGCCCGCGAGAAAAACTGTTTTTT	CAWRSFSQGPREKLFF
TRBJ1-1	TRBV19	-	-	TGTGCCAGTAAATTGGGTAGGGGGAACACTGAAGCTTTCTTT	CASKLGRGNTEAFF
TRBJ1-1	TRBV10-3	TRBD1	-	TGTGCCATCACCCAGGGACAGGAAGCTTTCTTT	CAITQGQEAFF
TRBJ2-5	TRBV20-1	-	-	TGCAGTGCCCCGGACCGCAAGCAAATCCTACAAGAGACCCAGTACTTC	CSAPDRKQILQETQYF
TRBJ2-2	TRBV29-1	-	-	TGCAGCGTTGAAGATCAGGCCAGGAACACCGGGGAGCTGTTTTTT	CSVEDQARNTGELFF
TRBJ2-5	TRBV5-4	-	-	TGTGCCAGCAGCTTGGTAGAGGGATTAAACCAAGAGACCCAGTACTTC	CASSLVEGLNQETQYF
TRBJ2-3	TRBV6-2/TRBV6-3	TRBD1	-	TGTGCCAGCAGGCCGGGACAGGGAAGCACAGATACGCAGTATTTT	CASRPGQGSTDTQYF
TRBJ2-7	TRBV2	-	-	TGTGCCAGCAGTGAGGCGGCAGGGTTATCCTACGAGCAGTACTTC	CASSEAAGLSYEQYF
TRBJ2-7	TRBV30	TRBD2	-	TGTGCCTGGAGTGTAGGCCGGGGGGGCGACGAGCAGTACTTC	CAWSVGRGGDEQYF
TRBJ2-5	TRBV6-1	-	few	TGTGCCAGCAGGAGAGCCTTGGGGGAGACCCAGTACTTC	CASRRALGETQYF
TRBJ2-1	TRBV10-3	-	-	TGTGCCATCAGTGAGTCGAGGAGGGAGGTGGGCAATGAGCAGTTCTTC	CAISESRREVGNEQFF
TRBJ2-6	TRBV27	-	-	TGTGCCAGCAGTTTACGAGGGTTCTCTGGGGCCAACGTCCTGACTTTC	CASSLRGFSGANVLTF
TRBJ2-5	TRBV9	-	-	TGTGCCAGCAGCGTGCTTTGGGGCGGCCAAGAGACCCAGTACTTC	CASSVLWGGQETQYF
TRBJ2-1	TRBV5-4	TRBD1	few	TGTGCCAGCAGCTTGGCCACAGGGGGCAATGAGCAGTTCTTC	CASSLATGGNEQFF
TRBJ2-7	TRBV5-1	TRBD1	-	TGCGCCAGCAGCAGGACAGGGGGTCGCTACGAGCAGTACTTC	CASSRTGGRYEQYF
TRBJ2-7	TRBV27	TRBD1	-	TGTGCCAGCAGCCTTGGGACAGGGGGCCTCGAGCAGTACTTC	CASSLGTGGLEQYF
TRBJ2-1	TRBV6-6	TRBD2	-	TGTGCCAGCAGTTACCTGGGACTAGTACGGGATGAGCAGTTCTTC	CASSYLGLVRDEQFF
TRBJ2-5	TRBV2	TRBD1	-	TGTGCCAGCAGTGAAGGACAGGGGGCGTTTTTTTGGGAGACCCAGTACTTC	CASSEGQGAFFWETQYF
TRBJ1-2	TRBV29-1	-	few	TGCAGCGTTGAGCTAGGGGACTGGGACTATGGCTACACCTTC	CSVELGDWDYGYTF
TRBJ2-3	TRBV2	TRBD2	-	TGTGCCAGCAGTGAAGGACTAGCCGGCACAGATACGCAGTATTTT	CASSEGLAGTDTQYF
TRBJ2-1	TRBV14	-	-	TGTGCCAGCAGCCAAGACCCTAGTTCTCATGAGCAGTTCTTC	CASSQDPSSHEQFF
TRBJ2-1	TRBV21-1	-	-	TGTGCCAGCAGCAAACACGTCTTCTCCTACAATGAGCAGTTCTTC	CASSKHVFSYNEQFF
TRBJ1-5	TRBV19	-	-	TGTGCCAGTAGTACCGGACATATAGGCAATCAGCCCCAGCATTTT	CASSTGHIGNQPQHF
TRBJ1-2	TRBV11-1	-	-	TGTGCCAGCAGCAGCAGCAGGTTCGATGGCTACACCTTC	CASSSSRFDGYTF
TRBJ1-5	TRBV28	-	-	TGTGCCAGCAGTTTTCTGGCCTTCTGGCAGAGCAATCAGCCCCAGCATTTT	CASSFLAFWQSNQPQHF
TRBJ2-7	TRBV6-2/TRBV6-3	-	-	TGTGCCAGCAGTTACTTGGTAATAGCATCGGGGGAGGAGCAGTACTTC	CASSYLVIASGEEQYF
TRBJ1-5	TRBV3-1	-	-	TGTGCCAGCAGCCAAGGATTAGTTGGCGGCAATCAGCCCCAGCATTTT	CASSQGLVGGNQPQHF
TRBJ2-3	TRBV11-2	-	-	TGTGCCAGCAGCTTAGCATGGGCAAAGAGCACAGATACGCAGTATTTT	CASSLAWAKSTDTQYF
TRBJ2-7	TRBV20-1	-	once	TGCAGTGCCCCACGACCGGGGCGAAGCTCCTACGAGCAGTACTTC	CSAPRPGRSSYEQYF
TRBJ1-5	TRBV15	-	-	TGTGCCACCAGGAAACCCGGGGGGGAGGGCAATCAGCCCCAGCATTTT	CATRKPGGEGNQPQHF
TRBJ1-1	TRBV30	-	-	TGTGCCTGGAGTGTTGGGGGGCCCCTTACTGAAGCTTTCTTT	CAWSVGGPLTEAFF
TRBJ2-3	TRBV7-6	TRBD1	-	TGTGCCAGCAGCTTAGTGGTCCGGGGGACAGGGGGTAACACAGATACGCAGTATTTT	CASSLVVRGTGGNTDTQYF
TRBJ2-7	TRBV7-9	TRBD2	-	TGTGCCAGCAGCTCGCCGGGACTAGCGGGAGACGAGCAGTACTTC	CASSSPGLAGDEQYF
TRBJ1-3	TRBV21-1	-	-	TGTGCCAGCAGCCATCGACAAACCTCTGGAAACACCATATATTTT	CASSHRQTSGNTIYF
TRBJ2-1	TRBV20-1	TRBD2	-	TGCAGTGCTAGAGTCCCAACTAGCGGGGACCACAATGAGCAGTTCTTC	CSARVPTSGDHNEQFF
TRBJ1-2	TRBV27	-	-	TGTGCCAGCAGCCAGGTGGGGGGCGTTGGAGGCTACACCTTC	CASSQVGGVGGYTF